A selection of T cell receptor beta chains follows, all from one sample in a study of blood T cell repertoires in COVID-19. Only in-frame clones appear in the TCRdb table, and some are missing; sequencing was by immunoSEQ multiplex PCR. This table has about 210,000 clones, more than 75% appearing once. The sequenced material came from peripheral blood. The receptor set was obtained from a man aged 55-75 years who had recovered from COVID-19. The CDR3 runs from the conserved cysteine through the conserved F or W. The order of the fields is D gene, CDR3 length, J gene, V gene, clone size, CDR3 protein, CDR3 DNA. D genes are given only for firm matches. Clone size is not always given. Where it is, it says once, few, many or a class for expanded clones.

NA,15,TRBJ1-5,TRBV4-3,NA,CASSLEGGAGQPQHF,TGCGCCAGCAGCCTTGAGGGAGGGGCCGGACAGCCCCAGCATTTT
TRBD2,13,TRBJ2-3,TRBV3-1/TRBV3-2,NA,CAARSGATDTQYF,TGTGCCGCCCGTAGCGGGGCCACAGATACGCAGTATTTT
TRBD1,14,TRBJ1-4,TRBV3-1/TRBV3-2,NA,CASSRQGQYEKLFF,TGTGCCAGCAGCCGACAGGGACAGTATGAAAAACTGTTTTTT
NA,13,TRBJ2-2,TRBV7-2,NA,CASSFQGTGELFF,TGTGCCAGCAGCTTTCAGGGTACCGGGGAGCTGTTTTTT
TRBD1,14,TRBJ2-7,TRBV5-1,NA,CASSFGQGGYEQYF,TGCGCCAGCAGCTTCGGACAGGGCGGTTACGAGCAGTACTTC
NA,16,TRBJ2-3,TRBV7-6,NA,CASSIGSLGSTDTQYF,TGTGCCAGCAGTATAGGGAGTCTGGGAAGCACAGATACGCAGTATTTT
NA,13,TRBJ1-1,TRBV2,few,CASAQDSNTEAFF,TGTGCCAGCGCCCAAGACTCGAACACTGAAGCTTTCTTT
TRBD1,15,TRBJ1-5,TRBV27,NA,CASRHTGVGNQPQHF,TGTGCCAGCAGACATACAGGGGTCGGCAATCAGCCCCAGCATTTT
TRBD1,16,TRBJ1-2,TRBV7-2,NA,CASSLARDRARYGYTF,TGTGCCAGCAGCTTAGCGAGGGACAGGGCTCGATATGGCTACACCTTC
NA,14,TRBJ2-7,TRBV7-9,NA,CASSPQQGQYEQYF,TGTGCCAGCAGCCCCCAACAGGGCCAATACGAGCAGTACTTC
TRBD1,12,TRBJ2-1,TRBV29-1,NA,CSTTTGGNEQFF,TGCAGCACGACGACAGGGGGCAATGAGCAGTTCTTC
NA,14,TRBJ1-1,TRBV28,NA,CASSPPGGNTEAFF,TGTGCCAGCAGCCCGCCGGGAGGGAACACTGAAGCTTTCTTT
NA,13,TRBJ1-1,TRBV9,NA,CASSVSVNTEAFF,TGTGCCAGCAGCGTATCGGTGAACACTGAAGCTTTCTTT
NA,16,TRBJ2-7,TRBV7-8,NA,CASSLVSGLGENEQYF,TGTGCCAGCAGCTTAGTTTCAGGGTTAGGTGAAAACGAGCAGTACTTC
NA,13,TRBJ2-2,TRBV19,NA,CASSPRETGELFF,TGTGCCAGTAGTCCCCGGGAGACCGGGGAGCTGTTTTTT
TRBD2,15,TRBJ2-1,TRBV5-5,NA,CASSAGLAGANEQFF,TGTGCCAGCAGCGCTGGACTAGCTGGGGCCAATGAGCAGTTCTTC
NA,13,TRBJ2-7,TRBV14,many,CASSHRSSQMQYF,TGTGCCAGCAGCCACCGCAGCTCACAGATGCAGTACTTC
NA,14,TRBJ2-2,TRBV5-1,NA,CASSSGQRTGELFF,TGCGCCAGCAGCTCAGGACAGCGTACCGGGGAGCTGTTTTTT
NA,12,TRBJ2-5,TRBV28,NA,CASSFGRETQYF,TGTGCCAGCAGTTTCGGTCGGGAGACCCAGTACTTC
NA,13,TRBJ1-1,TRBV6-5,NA,CASNGQKNTEAFF,TGTGCCAGCAACGGACAGAAGAACACTGAAGCTTTCTTT
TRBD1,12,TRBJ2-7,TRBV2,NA,CAGGQDAYEQYF,TGTGCCGGGGGACAGGACGCCTACGAGCAGTACTTC
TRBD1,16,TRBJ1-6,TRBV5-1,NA,CASSSGDRGMDSPLHF,TGCGCCAGCAGCTCCGGGGACAGGGGTATGGATTCACCCCTCCACTTT
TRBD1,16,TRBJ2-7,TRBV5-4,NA,CASSLGQAKGFYEQYF,TGTGCCAGCAGCCTTGGACAGGCAAAAGGTTTCTACGAGCAGTACTTC
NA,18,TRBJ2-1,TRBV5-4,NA,CASSFMISGGHSYNEQFF,TGTGCCAGCAGCTTCATGATCTCCGGCGGGCACTCCTACAATGAGCAGTTCTTC
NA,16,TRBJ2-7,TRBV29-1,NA,CSVVTAQGSGGYEQYF,TGCAGCGTCGTAACGGCACAGGGTTCCGGGGGGTACGAGCAGTACTTC
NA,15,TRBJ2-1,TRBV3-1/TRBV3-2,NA,CASSQAGSSYNEQFF,TGTGCCAGCAGCCAAGCGGGGAGCTCCTACAATGAGCAGTTCTTC
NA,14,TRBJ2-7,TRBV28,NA,CASSSTGQSYEQYF,TGTGCCAGCTCTTCGACGGGTCAGTCCTACGAGCAGTACTTC
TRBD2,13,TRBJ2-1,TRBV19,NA,CASSRGLAGGVFF,TGTGCCAGTAGTAGGGGACTAGCGGGAGGAGTGTTCTTC